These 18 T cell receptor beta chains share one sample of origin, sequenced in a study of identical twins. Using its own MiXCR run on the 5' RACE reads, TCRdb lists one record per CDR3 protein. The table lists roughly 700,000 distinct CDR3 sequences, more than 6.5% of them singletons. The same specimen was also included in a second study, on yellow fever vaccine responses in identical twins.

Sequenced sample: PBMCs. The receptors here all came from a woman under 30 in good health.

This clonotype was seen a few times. The CDR3 loop is CASSSRLMNTEAFF. The CDR3, as DNA: TGTGCCAGCAGCTCCCGCCTGATGAACACTGAAGCTTTCTTT. V gene TRBV6-1 combines with J gene TRBJ1-1; D is ambiguous. The CDR3 sequence is 14 residues long. V was pared by 6 bases and J by 0 bases, with 11 bases between. Germline CDR1 MNHNS, CDR2 SASEGT.

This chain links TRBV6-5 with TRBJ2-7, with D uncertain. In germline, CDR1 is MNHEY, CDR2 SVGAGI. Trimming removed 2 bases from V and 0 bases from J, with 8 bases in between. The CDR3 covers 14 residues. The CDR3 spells CASSYGRISYEQYF. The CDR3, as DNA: TGTGCCAGCAGTTACGGCCGGATCTCCTACGAGCAGTACTTC.

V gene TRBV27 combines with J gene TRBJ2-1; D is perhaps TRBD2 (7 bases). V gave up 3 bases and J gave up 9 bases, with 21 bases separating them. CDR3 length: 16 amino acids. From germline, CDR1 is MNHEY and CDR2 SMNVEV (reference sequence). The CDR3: CASSLRGLGGAGEQFF. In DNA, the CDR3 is TGTGCCAGCAGTTTGCGGGGTTTGGGGGGGGCAGGTGAGCAGTTCTTC.

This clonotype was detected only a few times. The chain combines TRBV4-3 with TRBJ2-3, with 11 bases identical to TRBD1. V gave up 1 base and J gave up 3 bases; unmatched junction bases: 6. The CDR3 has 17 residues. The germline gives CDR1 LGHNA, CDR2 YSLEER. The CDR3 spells CASSQGGQGAMTDTQYF. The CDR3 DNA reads TGCGCCAGCAGCCAAGGAGGACAGGGGGCTATGACAGATACGCAGTATTTT.

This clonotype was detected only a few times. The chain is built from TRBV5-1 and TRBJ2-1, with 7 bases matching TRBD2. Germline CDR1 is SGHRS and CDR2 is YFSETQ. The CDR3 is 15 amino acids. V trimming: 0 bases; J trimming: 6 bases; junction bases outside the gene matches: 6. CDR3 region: CASSLDRAGFNEQFF. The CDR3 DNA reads TGCGCCAGCAGCTTGGATCGAGCGGGATTCAATGAGCAGTTCTTC.

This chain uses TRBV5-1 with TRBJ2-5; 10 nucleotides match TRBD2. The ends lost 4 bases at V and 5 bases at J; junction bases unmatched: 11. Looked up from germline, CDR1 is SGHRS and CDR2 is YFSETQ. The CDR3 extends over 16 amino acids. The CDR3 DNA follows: TGCGCCAGCAGCCGGGGGAGCGGGGGGGCCGCTGAGACCCAGTACTTC. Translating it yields CASSRGSGGAAETQYF.

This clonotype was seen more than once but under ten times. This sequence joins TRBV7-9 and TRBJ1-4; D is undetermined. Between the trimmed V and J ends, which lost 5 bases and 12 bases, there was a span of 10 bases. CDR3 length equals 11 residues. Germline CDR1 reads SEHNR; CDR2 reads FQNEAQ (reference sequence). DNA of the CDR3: TGTGCCAGCAGCGTCAACATGCAACTGTTTTTT. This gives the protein CASSVNMQLFF.

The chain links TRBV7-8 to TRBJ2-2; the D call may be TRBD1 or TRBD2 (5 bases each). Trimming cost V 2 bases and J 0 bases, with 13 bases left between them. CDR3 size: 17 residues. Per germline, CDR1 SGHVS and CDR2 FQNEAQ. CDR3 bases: TGTGCCAGCAGCTTACCTCCGGGACCGCCGAACACCGGGGAGCTGTTTTTT. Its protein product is CASSLPPGPPNTGELFF.

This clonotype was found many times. CDR3 in DNA: TGTGCCAGCAAAGCGGGAAAGTGGGAGACCCAGTACTTC. It translates to CASKAGKWETQYF. V usage is TRBV12-3 or TRBV12-4 and J usage is TRBJ2-5; 7 bases align to TRBD2. V was clipped by 7 bases and J by 5 bases; unmatched bases: 7. The CDR3 spans 13 residues.

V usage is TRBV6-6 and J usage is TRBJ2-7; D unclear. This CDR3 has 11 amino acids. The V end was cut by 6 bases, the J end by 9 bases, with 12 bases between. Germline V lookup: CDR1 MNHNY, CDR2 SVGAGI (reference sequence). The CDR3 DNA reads TGTGCCAGCAGCCCTGACTGGGGGCAGTACTTC. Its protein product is CASSPDWGQYF.

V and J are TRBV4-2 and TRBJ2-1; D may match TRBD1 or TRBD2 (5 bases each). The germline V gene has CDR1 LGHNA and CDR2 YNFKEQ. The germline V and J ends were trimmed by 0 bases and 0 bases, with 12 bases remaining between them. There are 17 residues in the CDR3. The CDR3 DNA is TGTGCCAGCAGCCAAGATCAAGAGGGGAGCTCCTACAATGAGCAGTTCTTC. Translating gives CASSQDQEGSSYNEQFF.

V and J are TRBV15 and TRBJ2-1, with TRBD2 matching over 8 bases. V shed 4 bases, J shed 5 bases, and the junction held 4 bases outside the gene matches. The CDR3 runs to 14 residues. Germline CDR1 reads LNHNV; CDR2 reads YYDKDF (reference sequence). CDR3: CATSIGLADNEQFF. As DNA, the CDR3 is TGTGCCACCAGCATCGGACTAGCCGACAATGAGCAGTTCTTC. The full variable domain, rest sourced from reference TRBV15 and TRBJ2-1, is DAMVIQNPRYQVTQFGKPVTLSCSQTLNHNVMYWYQQKSSQAPKLLFHYYDKDFNNEADTPDNFQSRRPNTSFCFLDIRSPGLGDTAMYLCATSIGLADNEQFFGPGTRLTVL.

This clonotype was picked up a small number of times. CDR3 region: CSLRGGHTGELFF. CDR3 bases: TGCAGCTTAAGGGGGGGTCACACCGGGGAGCTGTTTTTT. The V and J genes are TRBV29-1 and TRBJ2-2, with a possible D match to TRBD2 (7 bases). V lost 8 bases, J lost 3 bases, and 13 bases lay in between. Germline V gene lookup returns CDR1 SQVTM and CDR2 ANQGSEA. This CDR3 contains 13 residues.

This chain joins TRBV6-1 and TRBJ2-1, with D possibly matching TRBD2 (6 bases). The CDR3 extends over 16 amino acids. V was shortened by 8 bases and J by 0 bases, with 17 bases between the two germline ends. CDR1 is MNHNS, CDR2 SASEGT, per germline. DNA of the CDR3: TGTGCCAGCGGGCCGGATAGCGGTCTCTCCTACAATGAGCAGTTCTTC. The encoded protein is CASGPDSGLSYNEQFF.

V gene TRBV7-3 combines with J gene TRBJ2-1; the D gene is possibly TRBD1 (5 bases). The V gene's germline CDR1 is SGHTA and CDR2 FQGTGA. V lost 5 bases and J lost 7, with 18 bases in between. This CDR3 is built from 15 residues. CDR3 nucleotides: TGTGCCAGCAGCCAAAATAGAAGGGGCTGGAATGAGCAGTTCTTC. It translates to CASSQNRRGWNEQFF.

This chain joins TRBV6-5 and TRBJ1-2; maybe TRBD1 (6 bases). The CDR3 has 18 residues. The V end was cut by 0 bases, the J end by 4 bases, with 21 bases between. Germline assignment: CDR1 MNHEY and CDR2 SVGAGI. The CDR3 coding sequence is TGTGCCAGCAGTTACTCGGGCAGGGGAGGAGGAAGCCTCTATGGCTACACCTTC. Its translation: CASSYSGRGGGSLYGYTF.

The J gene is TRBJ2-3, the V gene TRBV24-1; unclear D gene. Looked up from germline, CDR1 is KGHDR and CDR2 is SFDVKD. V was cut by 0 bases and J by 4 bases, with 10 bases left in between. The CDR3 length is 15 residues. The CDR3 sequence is CATSDLRSSADTQYF. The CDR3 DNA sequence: TGTGCCACCAGTGATTTGCGGTCGTCGGCAGATACGCAGTATTTT.

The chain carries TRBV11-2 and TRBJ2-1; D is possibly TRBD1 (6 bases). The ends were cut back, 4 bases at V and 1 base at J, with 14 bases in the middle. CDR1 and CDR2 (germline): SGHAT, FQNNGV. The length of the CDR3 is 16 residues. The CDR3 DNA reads TGTGCCAGCAGCTCTTACAGGGAAGGATCCTACAATGAGCAGTTCTTC. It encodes CASSSYREGSYNEQFF.